The 22 T cell receptor beta chains in this list originate from one sample, sequenced in a study of CD8 T cells in Susac syndrome. When the RNA was reverse transcribed, random hexamers were used with an input of about 0.45 to 1 ug. TCRdb re-called the immunoSEQ multiplex PCR reads through MiXCR, storing one row per CDR3 protein. The sample lists around 150,000 distinct CDR3 sequences; about 93% were seen once. The source material was CD4+ T cells from PBMCs. Receptors originate from a human donor in good health.

In its sample, this clonotype was seen a few times. CDR3 sequence reads: CSVEVGQDNEKLFF. The CDR3 DNA follows: TGCAGCGTTGAAGTTGGACAGGATAATGAAAAACTGTTTTTT. J is TRBJ1-4 and V is TRBV29-1; TRBD1 aligns across 7 bases. The CDR3 length is 14 residues. The germline CDR1 and CDR2 sequences are SQVTM and ANQGSEA. The ends lost 1 base at V and 4 bases at J; junction bases unmatched: 3.

The sample holds one count of this clonotype. This chain joins TRBV24-1 and TRBJ2-5, with TRBD2 as a possible D gene (5 bases). Looked up from germline, CDR1 is KGHDR and CDR2 is SFDVKD. This CDR3 region has 15 residues. The V end lost 2 bases, the J end lost 5 bases, and 14 bases lay between the germline ends. CDR3 loop: CATSDSGLGKETQYF. In DNA form, the CDR3 reads TGTGCCACCAGTGATTCGGGCCTCGGGAAGGAGACCCAGTACTTC.

The rearrangement uses TRBV4-3 and TRBJ2-2; D is unresolved. The germline V gene encodes CDR1 LGHNA and CDR2 YSLEER. With 1 base removed from V and 1 base from J, the gap between germline ends came to 7 bases. This CDR3 has 15 residues. The CDR3 DNA reads TGCGCCAGCAGCCAAGTGGTAGGGAACACCGGGGAGCTGTTTTTT. Translating it yields CASSQVVGNTGELFF.

This CDR3 is CASSLRDNSYEQYF. CDR3 coding DNA: TGTGCCAGCAGCCTCCGGGACAACTCCTACGAGCAGTACTTC. The chain couples TRBV7-8 to TRBJ2-7, with D maybe TRBD1 (6 bases). The V end was cut by 5 bases, the J end by 0 bases, with 11 bases between. Germline CDR1 is SGHVS and CDR2 is FQNEAQ. The CDR3 length is 14 residues. Using reference TRBV7-8 and TRBJ2-7 for the parts outside the CDR3, the full variable domain is GAGVSQSPRYKVAKRGQDVALRCDPISGHVSLFWYQQALGQGPEFLTYFQNEAQLDKSGLPSDRFFAERPEGSVSTLKIQRTQQEDSAVYLCASSLRDNSYEQYFGPGTRLTVT.

V is TRBV4-1 and J is TRBJ2-7; possibly TRBD1 for D (5 bases). The CDR3 totals 16 residues. V was cut by 4 bases and J by 2 bases, with 18 bases left in between. Germline CDR1 and CDR2: MGHRA and YSYEKL. CDR3 DNA: TGCGCCAGCAGCCCATATGCTGAGACAGAGACCTACGAGCAGTACTTC. Its translation is CASSPYAETETYEQYF.

The rearrangement joins TRBV29-1 to TRBJ2-3, with D perhaps matching TRBD1 or TRBD2 (5 bases each). V shed 7 bases and J shed 6 bases, with 17 bases lying between them. Per the germline V gene, CDR1 is SQVTM and CDR2 is ANQGSEA. The CDR3 runs 13 residues. The CDR3 DNA reads TGCAGCGGGGACGGGACGGGGAGCGATACGCAGTATTTT. Translated: CSGDGTGSDTQYF.

The V gene is TRBV2, the J gene TRBJ1-1; no firm D call. The germline CDR1 and CDR2 sequences are SNHLY and FYNNEI. Trimming left V 2 bases short and J 1 base short, with 11 bases between. CDR3 size: 15 residues. The CDR3 bases are TGTGCCAGCAGTGAACTGGGTCAGAAGAACACTGAAGCTTTCTTT. Its protein product is CASSELGQKNTEAFF.

The chain has TRBV20-1 and TRBJ2-5, with D unresolved. Trimming took off 0 bases at V and 1 base at J, with 9 bases between the two ends. Germline-derived CDR1 and CDR2 are DFQATT and SNEGSKA (reference sequence). The CDR3 length is 14 residues. The CDR3 bases are TGCAGTGCTAGAGATCTCCGACTCCAAGAGACCCAGTACTTC. Translating it yields CSARDLRLQETQYF.

The chain recombines TRBV30 with TRBJ1-1, with no clear D. This CDR3 has 15 amino acids. V lost 8 bases and J 7 bases, leaving 26 bases between the germline ends. CDR1 is GTSNPN, CDR2 SVGIG, per germline (reference sequence). DNA for the CDR3: TGTGCCGCACCCGGTAGCCTGGGGAGTGGTGATGAAGCTTTCTTT. This encodes CAAPGSLGSGDEAFF.

For this clonotype: At one end, the junction sequence differs from germline, possibly due to a read error. The rearrangement uses TRBV29-1 and TRBJ2-3, with 7 positions matching TRBD2. The CDR3 has 14 amino acids. CDR1 and CDR2 from the germline V gene are SQVTM and ANQGSEA. DNA for the CDR3: TGCAGCGTTGAAGGGACTAGTCCTGGAGATACGCAGTGTTTT. Translated, it gives CSVEGTSPGDTQCF.

This sequence joins TRBV5-1 and TRBJ1-2; D is ambiguous. CDR1 and CDR2 from the germline V gene are SGHRS and YFSETQ. Trimming took off 2 bases at V and 5 bases at J, with 10 bases between the two ends. This CDR3 has 13 residues. The CDR3 protein is CASSFDNDYGYTF. The CDR3 DNA sequence: TGCGCCAGCAGCTTTGACAACGATTATGGCTACACCTTC.

This clonotype was counted between two and nine times. The chain couples TRBV20-1 to TRBJ1-1, with D possibly being TRBD1 (5 bases). Trimming removed 4 bases from V and 1 base from J, with 10 bases in between. This CDR3 has 13 amino acids. The germline V gene encodes CDR1 DFQATT and CDR2 SNEGSKA (reference sequence). CDR3 sequence (DNA): TGCAGTGCTACCCCGGGGGGGAACACTGAAGCTTTCTTT. Its protein product is CSATPGGNTEAFF.

This chain joins TRBV12-3 or TRBV12-4 and TRBJ1-3; D is ambiguous. This CDR3 region has 15 residues. Trimming removed 6 bases from V and 0 bases from J, with 12 bases in between. CDR3 DNA: TGTGCCAGCAGCTCCACTGGGAGCTCTGGAAACACCATATATTTT. Protein sequence: CASSSTGSSGNTIYF.

This rearrangement joins TRBV30 to TRBJ1-2; D gene ambiguous. Trimming stripped 7 bases from V and 8 bases from J, with 20 bases between. The CDR3 length is 13 residues. Germline V lookup: CDR1 GTSNPN, CDR2 SVGIG (reference sequence). For the CDR3, the DNA is TGTGCCTCCGAGAGCAAGGGAGGTAAGGGCTACACCTTC. Its protein product is CASESKGGKGYTF.

CDR3 amino acids: CASSGGYSYEQYF. DNA of the CDR3: TGTGCCAGCAGCGGGGGCTACTCCTACGAGCAGTACTTC. The chain uses TRBV6-1 and TRBJ2-7; D possibly matches TRBD1 or TRBD2 (6 bases each). Germline assignment: CDR1 MNHNS and CDR2 SASEGT. The ends were cut back, 6 bases at V and 0 bases at J, with 9 bases in the middle. The length of the CDR3 is 13 residues.

This clonotype was counted once. This chain joins TRBV6-2 or TRBV6-3 and TRBJ2-7, with a tentative D call TRBD1 (6 bases). The germline V and J ends were trimmed by 5 bases and 2 bases, with 19 bases remaining between them. The CDR3 is 16 amino acids. Germline loops: CDR1 MNHEY, CDR2 SVGEGT. The CDR3 sequence: CASSQPNRDRTYEQYF. In DNA form, the CDR3 reads TGTGCCAGCAGTCAACCCAACCGAGACAGGACCTACGAGCAGTACTTC.

This chain connects TRBV4-3 to TRBJ2-1; 12 bases are a match to TRBD1. The junction had 7 bases not matched to a gene; V was cut back by 0 bases and J by 7 bases. CDR1 and CDR2 (germline): LGHNA, YSLEER. This CDR3 comprises 17 residues. The CDR3 nucleotides are TGCGCCAGCAGCCAAGAATGGGGGACAGGGGGCCGAAATGAGCAGTTCTTC. Translation gives CASSQEWGTGGRNEQFF.

The gene calls are TRBV12-3 or TRBV12-4 and TRBJ2-5; D remains ambiguous. This CDR3 spans 13 amino acids. V lost 4 bases and J 1 base, leaving 7 bases between the germline ends. CDR3 protein: CASSWYTQETQYF. For the CDR3, the DNA is TGTGCCAGCAGTTGGTACACCCAAGAGACCCAGTACTTC.

The V call is TRBV4-2, the J call TRBJ2-3, with TRBD2 as a possible D gene (6 bases). With 0 bases removed from V and 6 bases from J, the gap between germline ends came to 13 bases. This CDR3 is built from 15 residues. Germline V gives CDR1 LGHNA, CDR2 YNFKEQ. The CDR3 reads CASSQDRAGGDTQYF. The CDR3 DNA is TGTGCCAGCAGCCAAGATCGGGCAGGAGGGGATACGCAGTATTTT.

J is TRBJ2-1 and V is TRBV27, with 8 positions matching TRBD1. J gave up 7 bases and V 6 bases, and 5 bases lay outside the gene matches. The length of the CDR3 is 13 residues. The germline V gene has CDR1 MNHEY and CDR2 SMNVEV (reference sequence). The CDR3 here is CASRAGGSNEQFF. For the CDR3, the DNA is TGTGCCAGCAGAGCAGGGGGCTCTAATGAGCAGTTCTTC.

V gene TRBV30 combines with J gene TRBJ2-7; TRBD1 is a possible D gene (6 bases). Germline-derived CDR1 and CDR2 are GTSNPN and SVGIG (reference sequence). Trimming shortened V by 5 bases and J by 3 bases, and 17 bases separated the two germline ends. The CDR3 runs to 14 residues. The CDR3 DNA is TGTGCCTGGGGCCGCAGGGACACCTACTACGAGCAGTACTTC. It encodes CAWGRRDTYYEQYF.

In this sample, this clonotype turned up once. V is TRBV20-1 and J is TRBJ1-5, with D tentatively TRBD1 (5 bases). The CDR3 length is 14 residues. Germline V lookup: CDR1 DFQATT, CDR2 SNEGSKA (reference sequence). V was clipped by 6 bases and J by 4 bases, with 16 bases between them. The CDR3 bases are TGCAGTGCCACCCGGGTCCGGGGGAATCAGCCCCAGCATTTT. This translates into CSATRVRGNQPQHF.